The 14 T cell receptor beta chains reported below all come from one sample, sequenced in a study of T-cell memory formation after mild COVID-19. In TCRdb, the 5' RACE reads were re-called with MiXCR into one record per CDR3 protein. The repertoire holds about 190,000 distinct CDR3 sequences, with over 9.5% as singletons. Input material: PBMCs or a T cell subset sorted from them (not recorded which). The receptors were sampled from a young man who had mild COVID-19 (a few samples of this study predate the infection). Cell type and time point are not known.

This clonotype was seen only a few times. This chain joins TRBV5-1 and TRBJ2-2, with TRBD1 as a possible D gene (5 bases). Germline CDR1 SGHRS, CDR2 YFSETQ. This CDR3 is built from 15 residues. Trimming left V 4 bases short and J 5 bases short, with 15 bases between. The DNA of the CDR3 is TGCGCCAGCAGCATGGAGTGGGGCGGAACCGGGGAGCTGTTTTTT. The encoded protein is CASSMEWGGTGELFF.

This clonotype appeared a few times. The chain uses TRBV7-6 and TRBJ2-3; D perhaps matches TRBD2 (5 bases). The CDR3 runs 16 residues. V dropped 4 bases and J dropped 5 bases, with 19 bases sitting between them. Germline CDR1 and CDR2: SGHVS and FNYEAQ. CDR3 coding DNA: TGTGCCAGCAGCTACCGGCCGGGGTCTTCGGGAGATACGCAGTATTTT. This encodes CASSYRPGSSGDTQYF.

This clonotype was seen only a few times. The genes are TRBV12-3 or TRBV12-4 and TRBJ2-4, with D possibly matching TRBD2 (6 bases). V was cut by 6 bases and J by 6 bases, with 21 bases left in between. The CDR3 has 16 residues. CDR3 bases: TGTGCCAGCAGCGCCTGGGAGGAGGGGACCTTAAACATTCAGTACTTC. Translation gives CASSAWEEGTLNIQYF.

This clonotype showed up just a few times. The CDR3 sequence is CASGQGMNPGDSPLHF. CDR3 DNA sequence: TGCGCCAGCGGTCAGGGGATGAATCCTGGGGATTCACCCCTCCACTTT. This sequence joins TRBV5-1 and TRBJ1-6; perhaps TRBD1 as D (6 bases). The CDR3 loop spans 16 amino acids. From germline, CDR1 is SGHRS and CDR2 YFSETQ. Trimming left V 7 bases short and J 8 bases short, with 22 bases between.

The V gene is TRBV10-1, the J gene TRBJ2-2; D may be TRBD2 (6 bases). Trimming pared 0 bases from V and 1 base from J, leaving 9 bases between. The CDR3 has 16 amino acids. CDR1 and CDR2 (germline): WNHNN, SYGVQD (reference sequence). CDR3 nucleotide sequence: TGCGCCAGCAGTGAGTCGTCAGCGGGGAACACCGGGGAGCTGTTTTTT. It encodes CASSESSAGNTGELFF.

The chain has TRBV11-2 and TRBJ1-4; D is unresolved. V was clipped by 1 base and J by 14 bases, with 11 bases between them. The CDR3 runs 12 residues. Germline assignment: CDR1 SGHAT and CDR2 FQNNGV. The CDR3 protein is CASSLVGSQLFF. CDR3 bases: TGTGCCAGCAGCTTAGTGGGCAGTCAGCTGTTTTTT.

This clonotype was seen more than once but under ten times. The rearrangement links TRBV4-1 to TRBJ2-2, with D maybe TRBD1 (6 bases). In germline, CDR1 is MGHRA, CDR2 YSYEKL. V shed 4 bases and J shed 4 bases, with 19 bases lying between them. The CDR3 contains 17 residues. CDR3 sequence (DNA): TGCGCCAGCAGCCTCGGACAGCCGAGCATGGGCACCGGGGAGCTGTTTTTT. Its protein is CASSLGQPSMGTGELFF.

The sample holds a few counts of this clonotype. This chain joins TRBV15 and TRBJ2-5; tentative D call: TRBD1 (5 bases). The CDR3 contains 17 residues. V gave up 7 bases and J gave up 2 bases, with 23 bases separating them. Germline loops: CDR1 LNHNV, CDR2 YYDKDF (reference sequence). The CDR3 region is CATKRSVVGRTQETQYF. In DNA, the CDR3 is TGTGCCACCAAACGTTCGGTGGTTGGTAGGACACAAGAGACCCAGTACTTC.

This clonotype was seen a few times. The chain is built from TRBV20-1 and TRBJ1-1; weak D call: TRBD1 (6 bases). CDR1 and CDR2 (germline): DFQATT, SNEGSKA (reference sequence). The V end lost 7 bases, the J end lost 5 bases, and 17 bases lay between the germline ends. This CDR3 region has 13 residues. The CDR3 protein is CSVRGGGETEAFF. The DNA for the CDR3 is TGCAGTGTGAGAGGGGGGGGCGAGACTGAAGCTTTCTTT.

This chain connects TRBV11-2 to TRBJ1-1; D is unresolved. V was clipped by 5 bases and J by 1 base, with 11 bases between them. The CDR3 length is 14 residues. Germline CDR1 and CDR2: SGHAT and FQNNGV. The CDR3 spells CASSPFGENTEAFF. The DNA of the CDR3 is TGTGCCAGCAGCCCCTTCGGGGAGAACACTGAAGCTTTCTTT.

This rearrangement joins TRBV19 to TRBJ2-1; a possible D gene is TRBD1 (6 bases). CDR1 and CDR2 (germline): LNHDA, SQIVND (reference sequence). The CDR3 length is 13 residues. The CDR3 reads CATTGYSYNEQFF. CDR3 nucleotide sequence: TGTGCTACGACAGGCTACTCCTACAATGAGCAGTTCTTC.

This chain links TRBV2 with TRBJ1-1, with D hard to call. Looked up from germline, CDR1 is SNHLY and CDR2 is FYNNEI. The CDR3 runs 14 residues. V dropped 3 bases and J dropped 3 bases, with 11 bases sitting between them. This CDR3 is CASSEPRRDTEAFF. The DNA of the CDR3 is TGTGCCAGCAGTGAGCCTAGACGGGACACTGAAGCTTTCTTT. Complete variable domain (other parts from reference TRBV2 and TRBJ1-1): EPEVTQTPSHQVTQMGQEVILRCVPISNHLYFYWYRQILGQKVEFLVSFYNNEISEKSEIFDDQFSVERPDGSNFTLKIRSTKLEDSAMYFCASSEPRRDTEAFFGQGTRLTVV.

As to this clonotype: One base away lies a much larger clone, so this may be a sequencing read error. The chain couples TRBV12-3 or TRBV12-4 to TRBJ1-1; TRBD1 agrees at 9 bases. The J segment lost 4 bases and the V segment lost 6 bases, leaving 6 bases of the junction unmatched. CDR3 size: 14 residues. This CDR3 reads CASSLGDRATEAFF. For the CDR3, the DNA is TGTGCCAGCAGCCTGGGGGACAGGGCCACTGAAGCTTTCTTT.

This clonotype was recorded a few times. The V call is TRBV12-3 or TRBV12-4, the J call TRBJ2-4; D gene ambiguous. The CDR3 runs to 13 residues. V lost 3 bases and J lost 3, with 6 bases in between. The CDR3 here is CASSLNSKNIQYF. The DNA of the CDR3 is TGTGCCAGCAGTTTGAACAGCAAAAACATTCAGTACTTC.